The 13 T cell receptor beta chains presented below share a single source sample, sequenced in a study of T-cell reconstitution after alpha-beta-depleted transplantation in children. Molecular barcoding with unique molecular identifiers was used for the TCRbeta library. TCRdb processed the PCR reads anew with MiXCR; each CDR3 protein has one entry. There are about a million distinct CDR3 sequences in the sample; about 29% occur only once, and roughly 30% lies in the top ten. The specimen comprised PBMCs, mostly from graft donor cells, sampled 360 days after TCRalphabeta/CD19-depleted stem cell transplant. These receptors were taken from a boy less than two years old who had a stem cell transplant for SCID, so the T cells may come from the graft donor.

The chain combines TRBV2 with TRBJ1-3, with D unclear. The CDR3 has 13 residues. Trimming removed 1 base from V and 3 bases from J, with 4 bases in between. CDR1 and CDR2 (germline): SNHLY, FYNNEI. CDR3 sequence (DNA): TGTGCCAGCAGTGAAGGGGGTGGAAACACCATATATTTT. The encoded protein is CASSEGGGNTIYF.

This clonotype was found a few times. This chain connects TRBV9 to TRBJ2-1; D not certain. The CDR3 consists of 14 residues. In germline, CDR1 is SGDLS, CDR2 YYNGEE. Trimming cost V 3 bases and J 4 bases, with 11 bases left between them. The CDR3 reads CASSAPGPYNEQFF. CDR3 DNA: TGTGCCAGCAGCGCGCCGGGCCCATACAATGAGCAGTTCTTC.

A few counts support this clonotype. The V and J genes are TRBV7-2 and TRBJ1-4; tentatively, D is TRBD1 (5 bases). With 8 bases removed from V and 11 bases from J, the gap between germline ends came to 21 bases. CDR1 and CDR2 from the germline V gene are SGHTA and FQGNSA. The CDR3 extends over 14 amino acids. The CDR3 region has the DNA TGTGCCAGCTCACGACTAGGGACCTTGGGGAAACTGTTTTTT. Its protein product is CASSRLGTLGKLFF.

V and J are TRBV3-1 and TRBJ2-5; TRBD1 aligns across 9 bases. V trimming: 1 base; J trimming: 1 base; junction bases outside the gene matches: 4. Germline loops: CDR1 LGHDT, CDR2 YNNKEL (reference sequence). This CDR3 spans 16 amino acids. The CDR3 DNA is TGTGCCAGCAGCCAAGGCTCGACAGGGGGCCAAGAGACCCAGTACTTC. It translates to CASSQGSTGGQETQYF.

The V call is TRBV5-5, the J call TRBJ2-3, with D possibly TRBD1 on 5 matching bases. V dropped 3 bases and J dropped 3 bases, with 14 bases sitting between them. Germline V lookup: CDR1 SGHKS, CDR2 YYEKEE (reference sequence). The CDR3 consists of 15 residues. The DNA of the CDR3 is TGTGCCAGCAGCTCGATCAGGGTGGCAACAGATACGCAGTATTTT. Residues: CASSSIRVATDTQYF.

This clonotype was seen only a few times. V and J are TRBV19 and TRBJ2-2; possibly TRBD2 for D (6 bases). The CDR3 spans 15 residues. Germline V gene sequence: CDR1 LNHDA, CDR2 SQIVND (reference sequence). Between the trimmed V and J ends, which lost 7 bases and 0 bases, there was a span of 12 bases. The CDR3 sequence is CASKVGGSNTGELFF. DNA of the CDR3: TGTGCCAGTAAGGTCGGGGGATCGAACACCGGGGAGCTGTTTTTT.

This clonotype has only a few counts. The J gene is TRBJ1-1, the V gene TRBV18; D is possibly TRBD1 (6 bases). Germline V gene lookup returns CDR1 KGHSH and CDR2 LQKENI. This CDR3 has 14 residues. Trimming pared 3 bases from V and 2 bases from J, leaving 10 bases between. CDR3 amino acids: CASSPTRGNTEAFF. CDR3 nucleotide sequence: TGTGCCAGCTCACCGACCAGGGGTAACACTGAAGCTTTCTTT.

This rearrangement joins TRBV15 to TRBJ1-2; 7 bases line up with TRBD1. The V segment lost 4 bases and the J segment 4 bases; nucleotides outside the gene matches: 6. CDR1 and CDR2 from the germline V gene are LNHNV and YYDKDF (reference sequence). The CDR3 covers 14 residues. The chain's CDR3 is CATSIPGQTYGYTF. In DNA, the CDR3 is TGTGCCACCAGCATACCGGGACAGACCTATGGCTACACCTTC.

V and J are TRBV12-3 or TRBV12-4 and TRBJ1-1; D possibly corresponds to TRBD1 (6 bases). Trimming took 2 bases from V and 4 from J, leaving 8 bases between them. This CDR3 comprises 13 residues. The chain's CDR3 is CASSLRTATEAFF. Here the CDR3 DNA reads TGTGCCAGCAGTTTAAGGACAGCCACTGAAGCTTTCTTT.

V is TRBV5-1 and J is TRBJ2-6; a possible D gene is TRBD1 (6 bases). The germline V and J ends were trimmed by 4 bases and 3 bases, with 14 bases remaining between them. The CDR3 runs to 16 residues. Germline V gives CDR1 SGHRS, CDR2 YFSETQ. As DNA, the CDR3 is TGCGCCAGCAGCCTTGACAGGTCAGGTGGGGCCAACGTCCTGACTTTC. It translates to CASSLDRSGGANVLTF.

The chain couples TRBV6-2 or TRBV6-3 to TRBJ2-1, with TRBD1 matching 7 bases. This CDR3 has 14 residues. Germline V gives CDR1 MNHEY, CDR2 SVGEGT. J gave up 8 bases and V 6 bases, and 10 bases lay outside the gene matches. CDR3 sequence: CASSPGTATHEQFF. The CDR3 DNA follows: TGTGCCAGCAGCCCTGGGACAGCCACGCATGAGCAGTTCTTC.

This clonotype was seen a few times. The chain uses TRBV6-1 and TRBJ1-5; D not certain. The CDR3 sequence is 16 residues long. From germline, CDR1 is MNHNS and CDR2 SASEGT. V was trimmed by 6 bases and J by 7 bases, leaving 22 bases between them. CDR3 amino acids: CASRLDAFHGEQPQHF. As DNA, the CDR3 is TGTGCCAGCAGACTAGACGCATTCCATGGGGAACAGCCCCAGCATTTT.

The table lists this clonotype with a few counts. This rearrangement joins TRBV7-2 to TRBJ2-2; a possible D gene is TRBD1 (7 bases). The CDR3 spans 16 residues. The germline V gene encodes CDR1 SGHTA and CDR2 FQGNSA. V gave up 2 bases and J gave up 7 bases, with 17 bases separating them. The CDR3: CASSLYGGGAVGELFF. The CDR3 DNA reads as TGTGCCAGCAGCTTATATGGAGGGGGCGCGGTCGGGGAGCTGTTTTTT.